The clone carrying this T cell receptor (beta chain) was recorded at least ten times. This specimen comes from a study of read filtering for tumor transcriptome and immune sequencing. Study details: Patients were around 17 male and around 13 female, mean age 65.9 years, range roughly 47 to 85.

V was clipped by 0 bases and J by 6 bases, with 13 bases between them. The length of the CDR3 is 15 residues. The V gene's germline CDR1 is LGHNA and CDR2 YNFKEQ. Molecular barcoded adaptors covering alpha/delta and beta/gamma chains were used on 400 to 450 ng RNA. TCRdb called the reads again in MiXCR, with one record for every CDR3 protein. Among about 39,000 distinct CDR3 sequences listed, approximately 14% were seen once. The clonotype originates from a donor aged 40 or older with multiple myeloma. J is TRBJ2-3 and V is TRBV4-2, with D uncertain. The source material was a population of CD138-negative cells sorted from bone marrow. The CDR3 reads CASSQEVEVGDTQYF. The CDR3 nucleotides read TGTGCCAGCAGCCAAGAGGTTGAGGTGGGCGATACGCAGTATTTT.